The 9 T cell receptor beta chains below come from one sample, sequenced in a study of cytomegalovirus exposure and HLA in healthy donors. Clones were read by immunoSEQ multiplex PCR, and TCRdb kept only the in-frame ones, dropping some. The sample holds roughly 50,000 clones; about 92% are singletons and the top ten take about 1.8%. The specimen sequenced was PBMCs. The source of these receptors is a woman aged 18-29 years in good health and CMV-seropositive.

This clone was seen a single time. V and J are TRBV28 and TRBJ2-6; maybe TRBD2 (7 bases). Germline CDR1 and CDR2: MDHEN and SYDVKM. V was pared by 4 bases and J by 1 base, with 11 bases between. The CDR3 length is 16 residues. CDR3 amino acids: CASSSGGTSGANVLTF. CDR3 sequence (DNA): TGTGCCAGCAGTTCGGGGGGCACGTCTGGGGCCAACGTCCTGACTTTC.

This chain joins TRBV6-5 and TRBJ1-6, with TRBD1 as a possible D gene (6 bases). CDR3 length equals 14 residues. The germline V gene encodes CDR1 MNHEY and CDR2 SVGAGI. V lost 3 bases and J lost 4, with 7 bases in between. The CDR3 protein is CASSYGTYNSPLHF. CDR3 nucleotides: TGTGCCAGCAGTTATGGGACATATAATTCACCCCTCCACTTT.

This chain uses TRBV11-2 with TRBJ2-7, with unresolved D. The CDR3 consists of 12 residues. Trimming took off 3 bases at V and 2 bases at J, with 5 bases between the two ends. Germline V gives CDR1 SGHAT, CDR2 FQNNGV. The CDR3 nucleotides are TGTGCCAGCAGCTTCTTCGCCTACGAGCAGTACTTC. It codes for CASSFFAYEQYF.

The V and J genes are TRBV30 and TRBJ1-5, with D perhaps TRBD1 (5 bases). CDR3 length: 12 amino acids. In germline, CDR1 is GTSNPN, CDR2 SVGIG (reference sequence). Trimming removed 0 bases from V and 9 bases from J, with 9 bases in between. CDR3 protein: CAWSVMQGPQHF. CDR3 bases: TGTGCCTGGAGTGTTATGCAGGGGCCCCAGCATTTT.

This clone was seen a single time. The chain joins TRBV7-9 to TRBJ2-1; D unresolved. The CDR3 contains 12 residues. The germline gives CDR1 SEHNR, CDR2 FQNEAQ (reference sequence). The germline V and J ends were trimmed by 3 bases and 7 bases, with 7 bases remaining between them. CDR3 loop: CASSFTENEQFF. The CDR3 DNA is TGTGCCAGCAGCTTTACGGAGAATGAGCAGTTCTTC.

The chain uses TRBV5-8 and TRBJ2-7; D uncertain. V was pared by 5 bases and J by 5 bases, with 11 bases between. CDR3 length: 12 amino acids. Per the germline V gene, CDR1 is SGHTS and CDR2 is YDEGEE. The CDR3 spells CASSPRSHEQYF. The CDR3, as DNA: TGTGCCAGCAGTCCGAGGTCCCACGAGCAGTACTTC.

The J gene is TRBJ2-5, the V gene TRBV19, with D unresolved. Trimming cost V 5 bases and J 7 bases, with 23 bases left between them. CDR3 length: 16 amino acids. Germline CDR1 and CDR2: LNHDA and SQIVND (reference sequence). The CDR3 coding sequence is TGTGCCAGTAGTTTAAGTGGAGCCGGCCCTCAAATGACCCAGTACTTC. Its protein product is CASSLSGAGPQMTQYF.

The chain recombines TRBV7-2 with TRBJ2-2, with D possibly TRBD2 on 5 matching bases. V lost 5 bases and J 7 bases, leaving 20 bases between the germline ends. Germline V gives CDR1 SGHTA, CDR2 FQGNSA. CDR3 length: 16 amino acids. The CDR3 DNA reads TGTGCCAGCAGCCCGAATTACGGTACTAGTTACGGGGAGCTGTTTTTT. Amino acid sequence: CASSPNYGTSYGELFF.

CDR3 in amino acids: CATSKGQGSTDTQYF. DNA of the CDR3: TGTGCCACCAGCAAGGGACAGGGCAGCACAGATACGCAGTATTTT. The rearrangement uses TRBV15 and TRBJ2-3; TRBD1 matches at 9 bases. This CDR3 is 15 amino acids long. Trimming at V came to 4 bases and at J to 0 bases, leaving 2 bases not matched to a gene. The germline V gene has CDR1 LNHNV and CDR2 YYDKDF (reference sequence).